This passage covers 31 T cell receptor beta chains from one sample sequenced in a study of blood T cells in healthy people across ages. Using a J-beta primer mix together with a sample-barcoded 5' primer, a second PCR was run for roughly 6 to 12 cycles. MiXCR, applied by TCRdb to the 5' RACE reads, yields one record per CDR3 protein. This sample has roughly 1.5 million distinct CDR3 sequences, with less than 45% found just once. The sample consisted of blood. The source of these receptors is a woman between 18 and 29 years old in good health.

The chain is built from TRBV5-1 and TRBJ2-5; 8 bases fit TRBD2. Germline CDR1 SGHRS, CDR2 YFSETQ. J was trimmed by 11 bases and V by 1 base; bases with no gene match: 13. This CDR3 is built from 15 residues. The CDR3 here is CASSLSGLANNEQYF. The CDR3 DNA is TGCGCCAGCAGCTTGAGCGGACTAGCTAACAATGAGCAGTACTTC.

This clonotype occurred a few times. The rearrangement uses TRBV6-5 and TRBJ1-1; weak D call: TRBD1 (6 bases). Trimming cost V 5 bases and J 2 bases, with 12 bases left between them. The CDR3 runs 14 residues. Germline values: CDR1 MNHEY, CDR2 SVGAGI. This chain's CDR3 is CASSPPDSNTEAFF. The CDR3 DNA sequence: TGTGCCAGCAGTCCACCGGACAGTAACACTGAAGCTTTCTTT.

This CDR3 reads CASSLAFGLLYGYTF. The DNA of the CDR3 is TGTGCCAGCAGTTTAGCGTTCGGACTGCTCTATGGCTACACCTTC. V usage is TRBV27 and J usage is TRBJ1-2; D uncertain. This CDR3 is built from 15 residues. CDR1 is MNHEY, CDR2 SMNVEV, per germline (reference sequence). The V and J ends lost 2 bases and 4 bases respectively, with 14 bases between them.

This clonotype appeared a few times. The rearrangement links TRBV6-1 to TRBJ2-1; D tentatively reads TRBD1 or TRBD2 (5 bases each). CDR1 is MNHNS and CDR2 is SASEGT in the germline V gene. This CDR3 has 13 residues. The CDR3 protein is CSVTGTRTHEQFF. The DNA for the CDR3 is TGTTCCGTAACCGGGACCCGAACCCATGAGCAGTTCTTC.

V gene TRBV21-1 combines with J gene TRBJ1-1. TRBV21-1 is reported as a pseudogene. The CDR3 loop spans 15 amino acids. As DNA, the CDR3 is TGTGCCAGCAGCACACGACTGAAACTGAACACTGAAGCTTTCTTT. It codes for CASSTRLKLNTEAFF.

This clonotype was counted only a few times. The CDR3 coding sequence is TGTGCCAGCAGCCCAATAGGTCGGGGAGACGAGACCCAGTACTTC. Its translation is CASSPIGRGDETQYF. This sequence joins TRBV3-1 and TRBJ2-5, with TRBD2 as a possible D gene (5 bases). Trimming stripped 4 bases from V and 5 bases from J, with 17 bases between. The germline V gene has CDR1 LGHDT and CDR2 YNNKEL (reference sequence). This CDR3 comprises 15 residues.

Written as DNA, the CDR3 is TGTGCCAGCAGCCAAGATTGGGCTTCCTCAGGCACAGATACGCAGTATTTT. Residues: CASSQDWASSGTDTQYF. The chain couples TRBV3-1 to TRBJ2-3; D unclear. The germline CDR1 and CDR2 sequences are LGHDT and YNNKEL (reference sequence). With 0 bases removed from V and 1 base from J, the gap between germline ends came to 14 bases. The length of the CDR3 is 17 residues.

This clonotype came up a few times. The chain recombines TRBV15 with TRBJ2-7; D is tentatively TRBD1 or TRBD2 (5 bases each). CDR1 and CDR2 from the germline V gene are LNHNV and YYDKDF (reference sequence). The CDR3 is 17 residues long. V shed 1 base and J shed 3 bases, with 19 bases lying between them. The CDR3 DNA reads TGTGCCACCAGCAGAGGATTAGGGACCAGTTTAAACTACGAGCAGTACTTC. Translating it yields CATSRGLGTSLNYEQYF.

The chain employs TRBV4-3 and TRBJ2-2; D assignment may be TRBD1 or TRBD2 (5 bases each). This CDR3 contains 16 residues. Germline CDR1 and CDR2: LGHNA and YSLEER. Trimming took off 3 bases at V and 3 bases at J, with 14 bases between the two ends. The chain's CDR3 is CASSHTGPPDTGELFF. The CDR3 region has the DNA TGCGCCAGCAGCCATACGGGACCCCCGGACACCGGGGAGCTGTTTTTT.

CDR3 loop: CSVGGRANNERYF. CDR3 bases: TGCAGCGTTGGGGGCAGGGCTAACAATGAGCGGTACTTC. The chain couples TRBV29-1 to TRBJ2-5, with D perhaps TRBD1 (5 bases). The V end lost 4 bases, the J end lost 13 bases, and 22 bases lay between the germline ends. The CDR3 length is 13 residues. CDR1 SQVTM and CDR2 ANQGSEA come from the germline V gene.

There are a few counts of this clonotype. V gene TRBV18 combines with J gene TRBJ2-3, with TRBD1 matching over 9 bases. CDR3 length equals 15 residues. Per germline, CDR1 KGHSH and CDR2 LQKENI. With V trimmed by 4 bases and J by 6 bases, 8 bases remained unmatched. CDR3 DNA sequence: TGTGCCAGCTCACTTTCGACAGGGGGTACTGATACGCAGTATTTT. Translating it yields CASSLSTGGTDTQYF.

The chain employs TRBV7-2 and TRBJ2-7; D remains ambiguous. The germline gives CDR1 SGHTA, CDR2 FQGNSA. The CDR3 covers 14 residues. V was trimmed by 7 bases and J by 7 bases, leaving 20 bases between them. The CDR3 loop is CASITAANYNEQYF. In DNA form, the CDR3 reads TGTGCCAGCATCACCGCGGCGAACTACAATGAGCAGTACTTC.

This rearrangement joins TRBV15 to TRBJ1-4, with a possible D match to TRBD1 (5 bases). The germline CDR1 and CDR2 sequences are LNHNV and YYDKDF (reference sequence). The length of the CDR3 is 14 residues. V was shortened by 6 bases and J by 3 bases, with 11 bases between the two germline ends. CDR3 in DNA: TGTGCCACCAGGCAGGGACTGGCTAATGAAAAACTGTTTTTT. This sequence encodes CATRQGLANEKLFF.

This chain links TRBV4-1 with TRBJ2-7; unclear D gene. Trimming stripped 4 bases from V and 5 bases from J, with 27 bases between. The length of the CDR3 is 18 residues. The germline gives CDR1 MGHRA, CDR2 YSYEKL. As DNA, the CDR3 is TGCGCCAGCAGCCGAAGGGAACCGGGCCTAAAGGTCGGCGACGAGCAGTACTTC. Protein product: CASSRREPGLKVGDEQYF.

The chain recombines TRBV20-1 with TRBJ2-7; 8 nucleotides line up with TRBD1. V gave up 6 bases and J gave up 3 bases; unmatched junction bases: 7. CDR3 length: 13 residues. Germline-derived CDR1 and CDR2 are DFQATT and SNEGSKA (reference sequence). DNA for the CDR3: TGCAGTGCGTGGAACAGGGGGAACTACGAGCAGTACTTC. Amino acids: CSAWNRGNYEQYF.

The V and J genes are TRBV25-1 and TRBJ2-3; 10 bases align to TRBD2. The CDR3 runs 17 residues. The germline V gene encodes CDR1 MGHDK and CDR2 SYGVNS. Trimming removed 0 bases from V and 3 bases from J; junction bases left unmatched: 6. In nucleotides, the CDR3 is TGTGCCAGCAGTGAATATAAAAGCGGGGGGGCGACAGATACGCAGTATTTT. Its protein product is CASSEYKSGGATDTQYF. Together with reference TRBV25-1 and TRBJ2-3, the CDR3 gives the full variable domain: EADIYQTPRYLVIGTGKKITLECSQTMGHDKMYWYQQDPGMELHLIHYSYGVNSTEKGDLSSESTVSRIRTEHFPLTLESARPSHTSQYLCASSEYKSGGATDTQYFGPGTRLTVL.

This clonotype has more than one count but fewer than ten. The genes are TRBV28 and TRBJ1-1; D is undetermined. V was pared by 7 bases and J by 5 bases, with 8 bases between. The V gene's germline CDR1 is MDHEN and CDR2 SYDVKM. The CDR3 is made up of 11 amino acids. The DNA of the CDR3 is TGTGCCAGCATAATTCGTACTGAAGCTTTCTTT. This codes for CASIIRTEAFF.

The chain recombines TRBV27 with TRBJ1-1, with no clear D. The CDR3 extends over 14 amino acids. Germline lookup yields CDR1 MNHEY and CDR2 SMNVEV (reference sequence). V gave up 0 bases and J gave up 3 bases, with 8 bases separating them. The CDR3 protein is CASSLSTGYTEAFF. The CDR3 region has the DNA TGTGCCAGCAGTTTATCAACGGGTTACACTGAAGCTTTCTTT.

This clonotype has just a few counts. The CDR3 coding sequence is TGTGCTAGTGGTTTGAACTCCTATGAGCAGTTCTTC. This encodes CASGLNSYEQFF. The rearrangement links TRBV12-5 to TRBJ2-1; D is unclear. Germline V gene data show CDR1 as LGHNT and CDR2 as FRNRAP. Trimming took off 2 bases at V and 8 bases at J, with 7 bases between the two ends. There are 12 residues in the CDR3.

The CDR3 DNA is TGCAGCGTTGCTGGACCGGGACAGGGAGGAGACGAGCAGTACTTC. Protein sequence: CSVAGPGQGGDEQYF. The chain is built from TRBV29-1 and TRBJ2-7, with 9 bases aligning to TRBD1. This CDR3 has 15 residues. Germline V gives CDR1 SQVTM, CDR2 ANQGSEA. With 4 bases clipped from V and 5 bases from J, the junction kept 12 bases outside the gene matches.

In its sample, this clonotype was seen a few times. The chain has TRBV7-9 and TRBJ2-5; 9 bases are shared with TRBD1. Germline-derived CDR1 and CDR2 are SEHNR and FQNEAQ (reference sequence). The V gene end was trimmed by 5 bases and the J gene end by 4 bases; junction bases not matched to a gene: 8. The CDR3 covers 15 residues. The CDR3 is CASSNRTGAAETQYF. In nucleotides, the CDR3 is TGTGCCAGCAGCAATCGGACAGGGGCGGCAGAGACCCAGTACTTC. The whole variable domain, filled in from reference TRBV7-9 and TRBJ2-5, reads DTGVSQNPRHKITKRGQNVTFRCDPISEHNRLYWYRQTLGQGPEFLTYFQNEAQLEKSRLLSDRFSAERPKGSFSTLEIQRTEQGDSAMYLCASSNRTGAAETQYFGPGTRLLVL.

The sample holds a few counts of this clonotype. The gene calls are TRBV11-2 and TRBJ1-2; D call uncertain. The CDR3 is 13 residues long. V shed 5 bases and J shed 8 bases, with 15 bases lying between them. Germline V gene data show CDR1 as SGHAT and CDR2 as FQNNGV. Here the CDR3 reads CASSPTNSGGYTF. The CDR3 DNA sequence: TGTGCCAGCAGCCCCACAAACAGTGGGGGCTACACCTTC.

This clonotype was counted between two and nine times. The rearrangement links TRBV4-3 to TRBJ2-7; 10 bases line up with TRBD2. The V and J ends lost 3 bases and 0 bases, in that order; junction bases with no gene match: 5. The germline gives CDR1 LGHNA, CDR2 YSLEER. The CDR3 has 16 residues. The CDR3 region has the DNA TGCGCCAGCAGCCATTTAGCGGGGGGCCTCTCCTACGAGCAGTACTTC. Translated, it gives CASSHLAGGLSYEQYF.

This sequence joins TRBV6-6 and TRBJ2-3, with 10 positions matching TRBD1. The junction had 9 bases not matched to a gene; V was cut back by 2 bases and J by 4 bases. This CDR3 is built from 17 residues. Germline values: CDR1 MNHNY, CDR2 SVGAGI (reference sequence). In nucleotides, the CDR3 is TGTGCCAGCAGTTACCCCACCGGGACAGGGGATGCAGATACGCAGTATTTT. Translation: CASSYPTGTGDADTQYF.

This clonotype was recorded many times. This sequence joins TRBV7-9 and TRBJ2-3, with TRBD1 matching 7 bases. The CDR3 loop spans 15 amino acids. Germline V CDR1 and CDR2: SEHNR, FQNEAQ (reference sequence). V shed 5 bases, J shed 5 bases, and the junction held 10 bases outside the gene matches. The CDR3: CASSLRQGVEDTQYF. CDR3 sequence (DNA): TGTGCCAGCAGCCTCCGACAGGGAGTAGAAGATACGCAGTATTTT.

The rearrangement links TRBV2 to TRBJ1-2, with TRBD1 matching over 8 bases. V trimming: 3 bases; J trimming: 6 bases; junction bases outside the gene matches: 6. Germline CDR1 reads SNHLY; CDR2 reads FYNNEI. The CDR3 consists of 14 residues. The CDR3 spells CASSEAQGADGYTF. The CDR3 nucleotides are TGTGCCAGCAGTGAGGCTCAGGGGGCAGATGGCTACACCTTC.

V is TRBV12-3 or TRBV12-4 and J is TRBJ1-2; D is unresolved. The germline V and J ends were trimmed by 7 bases and 8 bases, with 20 bases remaining between them. The CDR3 sequence is 14 residues long. In DNA form, the CDR3 reads TGTGCCAGCACCCAGGCACTTCTCCCCAAGGGCTACACCTTC. Protein sequence: CASTQALLPKGYTF.

J is TRBJ1-2 and V is TRBV3-1; D gene uncertain. CDR1 and CDR2 from the germline V gene are LGHDT and YNNKEL (reference sequence). Deletions cut 3 bases from V and 4 bases from J, with 9 bases between. The CDR3 runs to 13 residues. The CDR3 DNA follows: TGTGCCAGCAGCCATGTGACATTCTATGGCTACACCTTC. Its translation is CASSHVTFYGYTF.

CDR3 coding DNA: TGTGCCATCAGTGAACGTAAGGGTGACAGAGGGGAGAACACAGATACGCAGTATTTT. This codes for CAISERKGDRGENTDTQYF. The chain employs TRBV10-3 and TRBJ2-3, with D perhaps TRBD1 or TRBD2 (5 bases each). The CDR3 sequence is 19 residues long. Germline values: CDR1 ENHRY, CDR2 SYGVKD. Trimming removed 3 bases from V and 2 bases from J, with 24 bases in between.

This chain connects TRBV14 to TRBJ1-2; no reliable D call. Trimming stripped 1 base from V and 5 bases from J, with 5 bases between. Germline-derived CDR1 and CDR2 are SGHDN and FVKESK. The CDR3 has 12 residues. The CDR3 is CASSQAYYGYTF. CDR3 in DNA: TGTGCCAGCAGCCAAGCCTATTATGGCTACACCTTC.

The V and J genes are TRBV21-1 and TRBJ1-5; no check of the table's D call, TRBD1, against the DNA was made. TRBV21-1 is described as a pseudogene. This CDR3 is built from 16 residues. The CDR3 region is CASSKFSQGWVQPQHF. The CDR3 DNA sequence: TGTGCCAGCAGCAAATTCAGCCAGGGGTGGGTTCAGCCCCAGCATTTT.